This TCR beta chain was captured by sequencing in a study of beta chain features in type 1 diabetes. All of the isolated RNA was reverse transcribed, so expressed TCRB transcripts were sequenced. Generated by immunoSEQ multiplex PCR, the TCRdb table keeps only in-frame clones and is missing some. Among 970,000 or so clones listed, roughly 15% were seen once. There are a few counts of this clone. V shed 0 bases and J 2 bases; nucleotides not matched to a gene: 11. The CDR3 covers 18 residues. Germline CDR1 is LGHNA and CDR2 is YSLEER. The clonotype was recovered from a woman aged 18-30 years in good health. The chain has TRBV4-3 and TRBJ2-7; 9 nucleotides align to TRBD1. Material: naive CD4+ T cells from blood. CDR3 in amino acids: CASSQDRVGTGTPYEQYF. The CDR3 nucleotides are TGCGCCAGCAGCCAAGATCGAGTGGGGACAGGGACCCCCTACGAGCAGTACTTC.